Listed here are 21 T cell receptor beta chains from one sample, sequenced in a study of CD8+CD57+ T cells in acquired aplastic anemia. Those patients picked for sequencing had displayed CD8+CD57+ cell expansion on flow cytometry. Both TCR beta VDJ combination and CDR3 sequence profiling were carried out. Genomic DNA was the template for this profiling. TCRdb redid the calling of the reads with MiXCR, one entry per CDR3 protein. The top ten hold about 3% of the sample, which has some 160,000 distinct CDR3 sequences, 47% seen once. The sample comprised sorted CD4+, CD8+, or CD8+CD57+ T cells (not recorded which) from PBMCs. The source is a human donor with aplastic anemia.

This clonotype came up a few times. This rearrangement joins TRBV2 to TRBJ2-3; D unresolved. The CDR3 extends over 10 amino acids. V shed 6 bases and J shed 8 bases, with 6 bases lying between them. Germline CDR1 is SNHLY and CDR2 is FYNNEI. Written as DNA, the CDR3 is TGTGCCAGCAGCGGTCCTACGCAGTATTTT. This codes for CASSGPTQYF.

The DNA of the CDR3 is TGTGCCAGCAGTCGACCTACTACAGGGGATCAGCCCCAGCATTTT. Amino acids: CASSRPTTGDQPQHF. The rearrangement uses TRBV6-2 or TRBV6-3 and TRBJ1-5; TRBD1 agrees at 7 bases. This CDR3 is 15 amino acids long. CDR1 and CDR2 (germline): MNHEY, SVGEGT. After removal of 5 bases from V and 5 bases from J, the junction contained 9 bases not matched to a gene.

This clonotype has a single count. V and J are TRBV20-1 and TRBJ2-5; D ambiguous. The length of the CDR3 is 14 residues. CDR1 and CDR2 from the germline V gene are DFQATT and SNEGSKA (reference sequence). V was cut by 0 bases and J by 2 bases, with 10 bases left in between. The DNA for the CDR3 is TGCAGTGCTAGAGATATAAGGCAGCAAGAGACCCAGTACTTC. Residues: CSARDIRQQETQYF.

Comments on this clonotype: One end of the junction does not line up with germline, which may come from a read error. CDR3 residues: CASSADGPTHADTQYF. The DNA of the CDR3 is TGTGCTAGCAGTGCCGACGGACCCACTCACGCAGATACGCAGTATTTT. The V gene is TRBV25-1, the J gene TRBJ2-3, with D uncertain. The CDR3 length is 16 residues. Germline CDR1 reads MGHDK; CDR2 reads SYGVNS. The full variable domain, with the rest looked up from reference TRBV25-1 and TRBJ2-3, is EADIYQTPRYLVIGTGKKITLECSQTMGHDKMYWYQQDPGMELHLIHYSYGVNSTEKGDLSSESTVSRIRTEHFPLTLESARPSHTSQYLCASSADGPTHADTQYFGPGTRLTVL.

V and J are TRBV7-8 and TRBJ2-2; 11 bases fit TRBD2. Germline-derived CDR1 and CDR2 are SGHVS and FQNEAQ. This CDR3 has 16 amino acids. V lost 5 bases, J lost 4 bases, and 6 bases stayed unmatched. The CDR3 protein is CASSRGGTSGTGELFF. CDR3 nucleotides: TGTGCCAGCAGCCGGGGGGGGACTAGCGGCACCGGGGAGCTGTTTTTT.

A single count supports this clonotype. The rearrangement joins TRBV7-2 to TRBJ2-7; unclear D gene. The CDR3 has 14 amino acids. Deletions cut 1 base from V and 6 bases from J, with 13 bases between. The V gene's germline CDR1 is SGHTA and CDR2 FQGNSA. CDR3 amino acids: CASSLGQSVTEQYF. CDR3 bases: TGTGCCAGCAGCTTAGGTCAGTCGGTTACCGAGCAGTACTTC. The variable domain in full, with the rest retrieved from reference TRBV7-2 and TRBJ2-7, is GAGVSQSPSNKVTEKGKDVELRCDPISGHTALYWYRQSLGQGLEFLIYFQGNSAPDKSGLPSDRFSAERTGGSVSTLTIQRTQQEDSAVYLCASSLGQSVTEQYFGPGTRLTVT.

This clonotype has only a few counts. The chain couples TRBV29-1 to TRBJ1-1; 8 bases are a match to TRBD1. The CDR3 extends over 11 amino acids. Trimming took 6 bases from V and 4 from J; bases not matched to a gene: 1. Per the germline V gene, CDR1 is SQVTM and CDR2 is ANQGSEA. DNA for the CDR3: TGCAGCGTGACAGGGGTCACTGAAGCTTTCTTT. This sequence encodes CSVTGVTEAFF.

There are a few counts of this clonotype. V usage is TRBV19 and J usage is TRBJ1-5; D gene unclear. Between the trimmed V and J ends, which lost 4 bases and 1 base, there was a span of 5 bases. The CDR3 sequence is 13 residues long. In germline, CDR1 is LNHDA, CDR2 SQIVND (reference sequence). CDR3 region: CASSRRSNQPQHF. CDR3 sequence (DNA): TGTGCCAGTAGTAGAAGGAGCAATCAGCCCCAGCATTTT.

The rearrangement links TRBV24-1 to TRBJ2-7; TRBD1 or TRBD2 may be the D gene (5 bases each). The CDR3 has 14 amino acids. The V gene's germline CDR1 is KGHDR and CDR2 SFDVKD. Trimming removed 7 bases from V and 3 bases from J, with 15 bases in between. The CDR3: CATSSGTPNYEQYF. In DNA form, the CDR3 reads TGTGCCACCAGCTCCGGGACGCCCAACTACGAGCAGTACTTC.

The chain combines TRBV20-1 with TRBJ1-2; D unclear. This CDR3 contains 13 residues. Germline CDR1 is DFQATT and CDR2 is SNEGSKA (reference sequence). The V end lost 3 bases, the J end lost 4 bases, and 12 bases lay between the germline ends. CDR3 sequence reads: CSASPQSTYGYTF. The DNA for the CDR3 is TGCAGTGCTAGCCCACAATCAACCTATGGCTACACCTTC.

For the CDR3, the DNA is TGTGCCAGTTTAACCCCGGGCACTGAAGCTTTCTTT. It translates to CASLTPGTEAFF. The genes are TRBV19 and TRBJ1-1; D not certain. This CDR3 region has 12 residues. Per the germline V gene, CDR1 is LNHDA and CDR2 is SQIVND (reference sequence). Trimming took 8 bases from V and 4 from J, leaving 11 bases between them. Based on the CDR3 plus reference TRBV19 and TRBJ1-1, the full variable domain is DGGITQSPKYLFRKEGQNVTLSCEQNLNHDAMYWYRQDPGQGLRLIYYSQIVNDFQKGDIAEGYSVSREKKESFPLTVTSAQKNPTAFYLCASLTPGTEAFFGQGTRLTVV.

This clonotype was recorded at least ten times. The chain is built from TRBV6-1 and TRBJ1-3; D gene ambiguous. The CDR3 runs to 13 residues. V lost 6 bases and J 0 bases, leaving 6 bases between the germline ends. CDR1 and CDR2 from the germline V gene are MNHNS and SASEGT. In DNA form, the CDR3 reads TGTGCCAGCAGAAGGTACTCTGGAAACACCATATATTTT. Its protein is CASRRYSGNTIYF.

This clonotype was seen only a few times. One base away lies a much larger clone, so this may be a sequencing read error. The chain carries TRBV7-6 and TRBJ1-6; D is undetermined. This CDR3 comprises 15 residues. Germline V gene lookup returns CDR1 SGHVS and CDR2 FNYEAQ. V lost 1 base to trimming and J lost 5 bases, with 9 bases between them. CDR3 protein: CASSLGFTDNSPLHF. Here the CDR3 DNA reads TGTGCCAGCAGCTTAGGGTTCACGGATAATTCACCCCTCCACTTT.

The chain recombines TRBV15 with TRBJ1-5; D not resolved. Germline V CDR1 and CDR2: LNHNV, YYDKDF (reference sequence). CDR3 length: 14 amino acids. Trimming removed 5 bases at V and 3 bases at J, with 11 bases between. In DNA, the CDR3 is TGTGCCACCAGCGAGGACGGATACAATCAGCCCCAGCATTTT. Its translation: CATSEDGYNQPQHF.

This clonotype was detected a few times. The chain combines TRBV24-1 with TRBJ2-1; 7 bases line up with TRBD2. This CDR3 has 15 amino acids. Germline loops: CDR1 KGHDR, CDR2 SFDVKD. With 5 bases clipped from V and 3 bases from J, the junction kept 6 bases outside the gene matches. The CDR3 DNA follows: TGTGCCACCAGTGGGGAGGGCCCAATCTACAATGAGCAGTTCTTC. It yields the protein CATSGEGPIYNEQFF.

Ten or more counts support this clonotype. The rearrangement links TRBV4-3 to TRBJ2-1; 12 nucleotides align to TRBD2. CDR1 and CDR2 from the germline V gene are LGHNA and YSLEER. Trimming took 0 bases from V and 7 from J; bases not matched to a gene: 4. The CDR3 has 16 residues. CDR3 loop: CASSQDTLAGGNEQFF. DNA of the CDR3: TGCGCCAGCAGCCAAGATACCCTAGCGGGAGGGAATGAGCAGTTCTTC.

This rearrangement joins TRBV5-6 to TRBJ2-3; the match to TRBD1 covers 8 bases. The CDR3 is 15 amino acids. CDR1 is SGHDT, CDR2 YYEEEE, per germline. The V and J ends lost 4 bases and 1 base, in that order; junction bases with no gene match: 5. Here the CDR3 DNA reads TGTGCCAGCAGCCCTCCGACAGGGGGCACAGATACGCAGTATTTT. Translation gives CASSPPTGGTDTQYF.

Concerning this clonotype: This may be a read error: a much more frequent sequence differs by one nucleotide. The rearrangement joins TRBV18 to TRBJ2-1; 8 bases agree with TRBD1. CDR3 size: 16 residues. V shed 0 bases, J shed 10 bases, and the junction held 11 bases outside the gene matches. Germline CDR1 reads KGHSH; CDR2 reads LQKENI. CDR3 loop: CASSPPNGQGTYEQFF. DNA for the CDR3: TGTGCCAGCTCACCACCGAACGGACAGGGAACCTACGAGCAGTTCTTC. The whole variable domain, remainder taken from reference TRBV18 and TRBJ2-1, is NAGVMQNPRHLVRRRGQEARLRCSPMKGHSHVYWYRQLPEEGLKFMVYLQKENIIDESGMPKERFSAEFPKEGPSILRIQQVVRGDSAAYFCASSPPNGQGTYEQFFGPGTRLTVL.

The rearrangement links TRBV6-5 to TRBJ2-3; 9 bases agree with TRBD2. The CDR3 runs 16 residues. From germline, CDR1 is MNHEY and CDR2 SVGAGI. J was trimmed by 5 bases and V by 2 bases; bases with no gene match: 8. This chain's CDR3 is CASSYPSGDKKDTQYF. The CDR3 region has the DNA TGTGCCAGCAGTTACCCTAGCGGGGATAAAAAAGATACGCAGTATTTT.

V gene TRBV19 combines with J gene TRBJ1-5, with 8 bases aligning to TRBD1. In germline, CDR1 is LNHDA, CDR2 SQIVND (reference sequence). Germline trimming cut 7 bases from V and 7 bases from J; bases unmatched to any gene: 9. The CDR3 contains 14 residues. Here the CDR3 reads CASNDRGRGQPQHF. DNA for the CDR3: TGTGCCAGTAATGACAGGGGCCGCGGGCAGCCCCAGCATTTT.

The chain carries TRBV5-6 and TRBJ2-7, with D possibly TRBD2 on 6 matching bases. The CDR3 is made up of 14 amino acids. CDR1 and CDR2 (germline): SGHDT, YYEEEE. Trimming removed 2 bases from V and 6 bases from J, with 15 bases in between. The CDR3 region is CASSFGGKLGEQYF. The CDR3 DNA reads TGTGCCAGCAGCTTTGGAGGGAAACTTGGCGAGCAGTACTTC.